This T cell receptor (beta chain) was recovered during a study of beta chain features in type 1 diabetes. Study-wide results and caveats: Shorter TCRB CDR3s, moderately but significantly so, marked every one of the four CD4+ subsets in Type 1 diabetes patients. Type 1 diabetes patients had fewer VDJ junction insertions and more deletions.

This clone was seen more than once but under ten times. The antigen remains undetermined. Expressed TCRB transcripts were sequenced after all isolated RNA was converted to cDNA. Per sample, stem cell-like memory T cell libraries averaged approximately 980,000 reads. Method: immunoSEQ multiplex PCR; TCRdb's copy keeps in-frame clones and lacks some. The table shows roughly 15,000 clones, with roughly 70% occurring only once. Every donor had blood drawn once into heparin, approximately 110 mL on average. CD4+ cells of the naive, central memory, regulatory and stem cell-like memory types were sorted via CD45RO/CCR7/CD25/CD127/CD95/CD27. The germline V gene encodes CDR1 SEHNR and CDR2 FQNEAQ (reference sequence). This CDR3 spans 18 amino acids. With 6 bases removed from V and 1 base from J, the gap between germline ends came to 25 bases.

The specimen was stem cell memory CD4+ T cells from blood. J is TRBJ2-7 and V is TRBV7-9, with D maybe TRBD1 (7 bases). The clonotype comes from a man younger than 45 with type 1 diabetes. CDR3 coding DNA: TGTGCCAGCAGTCTAGGTTTTGCGGCAGGGGGGAAATCCTACGAGCAGTACTTC. Translating it yields CASSLGFAAGGKSYEQYF.